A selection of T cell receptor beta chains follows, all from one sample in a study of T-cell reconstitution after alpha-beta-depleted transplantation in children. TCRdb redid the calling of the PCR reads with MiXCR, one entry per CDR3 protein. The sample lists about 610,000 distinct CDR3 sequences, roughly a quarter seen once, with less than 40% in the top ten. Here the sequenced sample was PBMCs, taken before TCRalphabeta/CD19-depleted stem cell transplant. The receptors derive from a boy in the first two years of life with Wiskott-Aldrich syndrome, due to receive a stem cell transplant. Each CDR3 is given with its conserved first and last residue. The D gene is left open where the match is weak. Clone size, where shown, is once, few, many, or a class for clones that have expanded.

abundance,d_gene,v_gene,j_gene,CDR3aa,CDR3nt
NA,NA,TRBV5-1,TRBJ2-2,CASRNDRFMITGELFF,TGCGCCAGCAGAAACGACAGATTTATGATCACCGGGGAGCTGTTTTTT
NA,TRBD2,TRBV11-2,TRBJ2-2,CASSLGDYNTGELFF,TGTGCCAGCAGCTTAGGGGACTACAACACCGGGGAGCTGTTTTTT
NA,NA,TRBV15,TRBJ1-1,CATSRDHRAFF,TGTGCCACCAGCAGAGATCACAGGGCTTTCTTT
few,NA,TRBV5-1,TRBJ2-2,CASTGMRAGELFF,TGCGCCAGCACGGGGATGAGGGCCGGGGAGCTGTTTTTT
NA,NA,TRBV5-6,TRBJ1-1,CASSFPFRNTEAFF,TGTGCCAGCAGCTTCCCCTTTCGGAACACTGAAGCTTTCTTT
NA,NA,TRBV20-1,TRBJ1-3,CSARDRRTSGNTIYF,TGCAGTGCTAGAGATCGGCGGACCTCTGGAAACACCATATATTTT
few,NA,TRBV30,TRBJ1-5,CAWQGGGNQPQHF,TGTGCCTGGCAAGGGGGTGGCAATCAGCCCCAGCATTTT
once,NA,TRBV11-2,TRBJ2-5,CASSLVGAGAGETQYF,TGTGCCAGCAGCTTAGTGGGGGCGGGAGCGGGGGAGACCCAGTACTTC
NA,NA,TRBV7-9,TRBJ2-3,CASSFGLKTDTQYF,TGTGCCAGCAGCTTCGGCCTCAAAACAGATACGCAGTATTTT
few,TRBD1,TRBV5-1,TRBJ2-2,CASSSGQGRPGELFF,TGCGCCAGCAGCTCTGGACAGGGGAGGCCCGGGGAGCTGTTTTTT
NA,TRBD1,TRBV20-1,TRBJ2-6,CSARGQLTLSGANVLTF,TGCAGTGCTAGGGGACAGCTCACCCTCTCTGGGGCCAACGTCCTGACTTTC
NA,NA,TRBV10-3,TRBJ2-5,CAISESRGSGQETQYF,TGTGCCATCAGTGAGTCCCGAGGGAGCGGTCAAGAGACCCAGTACTTC
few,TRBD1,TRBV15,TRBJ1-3,CATSRVTGVGNTIYF,TGTGCCACCAGCAGAGTTACAGGGGTTGGAAACACCATATATTTT
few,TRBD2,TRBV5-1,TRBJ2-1,CASSLNARYAGVIKYNEQFF,TGCGCCAGCAGCTTGAATGCACGGTACGCGGGAGTAATTAAATACAATGAGCAGTTCTTC
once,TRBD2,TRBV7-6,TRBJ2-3,CASSLLAGGPGSTDTQYF,TGTGCCAGCAGCTTACTAGCGGGAGGGCCTGGAAGCACAGATACGCAGTATTTT
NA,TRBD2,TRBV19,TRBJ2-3,CASSIERETNTQYF,TGTGCCAGTAGTATCGAGCGGGAGACAAATACGCAGTATTTT
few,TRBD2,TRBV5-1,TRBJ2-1,CASSIAGVGSYNEQFF,TGCGCCAGCAGCATAGCGGGAGTGGGATCCTACAATGAGCAGTTCTTC
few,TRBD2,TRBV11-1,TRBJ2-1,CASSPDPRTSGSYNEQFF,TGTGCCAGCAGCCCAGATCCAAGGACTAGCGGCTCCTACAATGAGCAGTTCTTC
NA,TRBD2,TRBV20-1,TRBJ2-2,CSARHSGRADTGELFF,TGCAGTGCTAGACATAGCGGGAGGGCCGACACCGGGGAGCTGTTTTTT
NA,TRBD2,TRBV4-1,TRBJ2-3,CASSQRPLAVRTDTQYF,TGCGCCAGCAGCCAGAGGCCACTAGCGGTCCGAACAGATACGCAGTATTTT
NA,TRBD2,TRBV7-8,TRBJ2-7,CASSFWREVIYEQYF,TGTGCCAGCAGCTTTTGGCGGGAGGTAATCTACGAGCAGTACTTC
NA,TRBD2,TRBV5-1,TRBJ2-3,CASSSSSGRARTDTQYF,TGCGCCAGCAGCTCTAGTAGCGGGAGGGCTCGCACAGATACGCAGTATTTT
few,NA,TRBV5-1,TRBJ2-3,CASSPEGRGRTYTDTQYF,TGCGCCAGCAGCCCAGAGGGACGGGGTAGGACCTACACAGATACGCAGTATTTT
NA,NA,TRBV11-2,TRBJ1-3,CASSLFTGRSGNTIYF,TGTGCCAGCAGCTTATTTACAGGGCGCTCTGGAAACACCATATATTTT
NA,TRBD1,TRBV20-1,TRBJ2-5,CSAPDRVKETQYF,TGCAGTGCTCCCGACAGGGTCAAGGAGACCCAGTACTTC
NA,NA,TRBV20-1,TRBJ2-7,CSARNLGRGPYEQYF,TGCAGTGCTAGAAATCTGGGCAGGGGACCTTACGAGCAGTACTTC
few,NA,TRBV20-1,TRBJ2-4,CSARVGGIAKNIQYF,TGCAGTGCCAGGGTGGGTGGAATAGCCAAAAACATTCAGTACTTC
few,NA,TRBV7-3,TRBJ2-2,CASSRDGWNTGELFF,TGTGCCAGCAGCCGCGATGGGTGGAACACCGGGGAGCTGTTTTTT
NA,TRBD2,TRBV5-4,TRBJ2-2,CASSYKPGLAGRRGTGELFF,TGTGCCAGCAGCTACAAGCCGGGACTAGCGGGCCGTAGAGGCACCGGGGAGCTGTTTTTT
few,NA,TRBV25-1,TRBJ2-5,CASSYRVGETQYF,TGTGCCAGCAGCTACAGGGTGGGGGAGACCCAGTACTTC
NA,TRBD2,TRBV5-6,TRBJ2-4,CASSLAGGEGIQYF,TGTGCCAGCAGCTTGGCGGGAGGGGAAGGCATTCAGTACTTC
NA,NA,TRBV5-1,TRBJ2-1,CASSPRATYNEQFF,TGCGCCAGCAGCCCACGGGCGACCTACAATGAGCAGTTCTTC
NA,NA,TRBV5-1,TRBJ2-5,CASSLARVLQETQYF,TGCGCCAGCAGCTTGGCTCGGGTTCTACAAGAGACCCAGTACTTC
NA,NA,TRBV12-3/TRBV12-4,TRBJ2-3,CASSFAGPADTQYF,TGTGCCAGCAGTTTCGCGGGGCCCGCAGATACGCAGTATTTT
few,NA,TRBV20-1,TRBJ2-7,CSARGGEAYEQYF,TGCAGTGCTAGAGGCGGGGAGGCCTACGAGCAGTACTTC
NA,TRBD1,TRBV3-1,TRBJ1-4,CASSRQGSNEKLFF,TGTGCCAGCAGCCGACAGGGAAGTAATGAAAAACTGTTTTTT
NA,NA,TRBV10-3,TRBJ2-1,CAISVIATQNNEQFF,TGTGCCATCAGTGTCATAGCGACACAAAACAATGAGCAGTTCTTC
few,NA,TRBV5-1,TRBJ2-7,CASSPQGASSEQYF,TGCGCCAGCAGTCCTCAGGGTGCTTCCTCCGAGCAGTACTTC
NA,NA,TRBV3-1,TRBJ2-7,CASSPSLPRLYEQYF,TGTGCCAGCAGCCCCTCCTTACCCCGACTCTACGAGCAGTACTTC
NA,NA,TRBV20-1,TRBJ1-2,CSARHRENYGYTF,TGCAGTGCTAGGCACAGGGAAAACTATGGCTACACCTTC
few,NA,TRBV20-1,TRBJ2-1,CSARTRSSYNEQFF,TGCAGTGCTAGAACTCGGAGCTCCTACAATGAGCAGTTCTTC
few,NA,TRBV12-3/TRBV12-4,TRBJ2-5,CASSVDNYQETQYF,TGTGCCAGCAGTGTAGACAACTACCAAGAGACCCAGTACTTC
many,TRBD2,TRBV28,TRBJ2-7,CASSRLAGSSYEQYF,TGTGCCAGCAGCCGACTAGCGGGTAGCTCCTACGAGCAGTACTTC
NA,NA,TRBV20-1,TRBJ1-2,CSARDPTGPNYGYTF,TGCAGTGCTAGAGATCCAACAGGGCCGAACTATGGCTACACCTTC
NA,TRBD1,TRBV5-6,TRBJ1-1,CASSRGQTLPNTEAFF,TGTGCCAGCAGCAGGGGACAGACCCTTCCGAACACTGAAGCTTTCTTT
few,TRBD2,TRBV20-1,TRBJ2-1,CSARGLAGDEQFF,TGCAGTGCTAGGGGACTAGCGGGAGATGAGCAGTTCTTC
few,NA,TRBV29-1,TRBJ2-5,CSVSDWEETQYF,TGCAGCGTGTCTGACTGGGAAGAGACCCAGTACTTC
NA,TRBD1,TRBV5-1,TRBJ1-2,CASSSDRVNGYTF,TGCGCCAGCAGCTCCGACAGGGTTAATGGCTACACCTTC
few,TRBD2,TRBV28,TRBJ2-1,CASSSGTSGTYNEQFF,TGTGCCAGCAGTTCCGGGACTAGCGGGACCTACAATGAGCAGTTCTTC